The clone carrying this T cell receptor beta chain was seen a handful of times. This sample is part of a study of T-cell memory formation after mild COVID-19. Study-level background: In these data, TCR clusters were largely donor specific.

From the 5' RACE reads, TCRdb called clonotypes with MiXCR, one entry per CDR3 protein. The sample contains hundreds of thousands of distinct CDR3 sequences, roughly 20% of which appear only once. The V gene end was trimmed by 4 bases and the J gene end by 4 bases; junction bases not matched to a gene: 2. Germline lookup yields CDR1 PRHDT and CDR2 FYEKMQ (reference sequence). The CDR3 extends over 16 amino acids. The chain carries TRBV13 and TRBJ2-3; 16 bases are a match to TRBD2. The TCR sequence derives from an adult woman who had mild COVID-19 (a few samples of this study predate the infection). Cell type and time point are not known. Input material: PBMCs or a T cell subset sorted from them (not recorded which). CDR3 nucleotides: TGTGCCAGCAGCTCCGGGACTAGCGGGAGGGCAGATACGCAGTATTTT. Translating gives CASSSGTSGRADTQYF.